These T cell receptor beta chains were read from a single sample in a study of identical twins. TCRdb analysed the 5' RACE reads with MiXCR anew, one entry per CDR3 protein. The sample consists of more than 250,000 distinct CDR3 sequences, around 8.8% of them appearing once. The sample also formed part of further work on yellow fever vaccine responses in identical twins.

Sequences were obtained from memory (CD45RO+) T cells sorted from blood. These TCRs come from a woman in her late teens or twenties in good health. The CDR3 runs from the conserved cysteine through the conserved F or W. A D gene is named only where the DNA matches it firmly. The listing skips clone size in some rows; elsewhere it reads once, few, many or a size class.

abundance	j_gene	d_gene	len	v_gene	CDR3nt	CDR3aa
few	TRBJ2-7	.	12	TRBV5-1	TGCGCCAGCAGCTTGGAATCACAAGAGCAGTACTTC	CASSLESQEQYF
many	TRBJ2-7	TRBD1	14	TRBV29-1	TGCAGCGTTGAGAGGGACAGGGGGTCGTACGAGCAGTACTTC	CSVERDRGSYEQYF
.	TRBJ2-5	.	16	TRBV7-2	TGTGCCAGCATGTGGAGACACGCCCTTCAGCAAGAGACCCAGTACTTC	CASMWRHALQQETQYF
.	TRBJ2-1	TRBD1	14	TRBV12-3/TRBV12-4	TGTGCCAGCAGTTTAGGTCACAGGGGCAATGAGCAGTTCTTC	CASSLGHRGNEQFF
.	TRBJ1-2	.	14	TRBV2	TGTGCCATAACCTGGCGGAGGGGGGCCCATGGCTACACCTTC	CAITWRRGAHGYTF
many	TRBJ2-3	.	13	TRBV24-1	TGTGCCACCAGTGCCCCTAGCACAGATACGCAGTATTTT	CATSAPSTDTQYF
.	TRBJ2-2	TRBD2	16	TRBV7-8	TGTGCCAGCAGCCAGGCCTCCGGGGGGTACACCGGGGAGCTGTTTTTT	CASSQASGGYTGELFF
.	TRBJ2-3	.	13	TRBV28	TGTGCCAGCAGACCCATTAGCACAGATACGCAGTATTTT	CASRPISTDTQYF
many	TRBJ2-7	.	16	TRBV11-1	TGTGCCAGCAGCTTACATTCGGGGGCGGCGGCCTACGAGCAGTACTTC	CASSLHSGAAAYEQYF
few	TRBJ2-1	TRBD2	17	TRBV7-8	TGTGCCAGCAGCTTAACCCCGGGACTAGCGGGTGTGAATGAGCAGTTCTTC	CASSLTPGLAGVNEQFF
.	TRBJ2-7	TRBD2	14	TRBV27	TGTGCCAGCAGGGCGACTAGCGGTTCCTACGAGCAGTACTTC	CASRATSGSYEQYF
few	TRBJ2-5	TRBD2	16	TRBV4-2	TGTGCCAGCAGCCAGGGGACTAGCGGGGGTCAAGAGACCCAGTACTTC	CASSQGTSGGQETQYF
few	TRBJ2-3	.	11	TRBV20-1	TGCAGTGCTTTACAGACAGATACGCAGTATTTT	CSALQTDTQYF
.	TRBJ2-1	.	16	TRBV20-1	TGCAGTGCTAGACCGCCTTCGAAGAGCTCCTACAATGAGCAGTTCTTC	CSARPPSKSSYNEQFF
.	TRBJ2-7	TRBD2	14	TRBV28	TGTGCCAGCAGGCCGGGACTAGCGCCCTACGAGCAGTACTTC	CASRPGLAPYEQYF
once	TRBJ2-1	TRBD1	16	TRBV9	TGTGCCAGCAGCGGGGGGACAGGCTTCTCCTACAATGAGCAGTTCTTC	CASSGGTGFSYNEQFF
.	TRBJ2-2	.	16	TRBV28	TGTGCCAGCAGTGGTGAGGGACTCCAGAACACCGGGGAGCTGTTTTTT	CASSGEGLQNTGELFF
many	TRBJ1-6	.	15	TRBV28	TGTGCCAGCAGGAGCCCTTCCGCCTATAATTCACCCCTCCACTTT	CASRSPSAYNSPLHF
many	TRBJ1-4	.	14	TRBV10-3	TGTGCCATCAGCCAGGGGACAACTAATGAAAAACTGTTTTTT	CAISQGTTNEKLFF
.	TRBJ1-5	.	14	TRBV5-6	TGTGCCAGCAGCTCACAGTCTAGCAATCAGCCCCAGCATTTT	CASSSQSSNQPQHF
many	TRBJ2-3	TRBD1	14	TRBV12-3/TRBV12-4	TGTGCCAGCAGTCCCCGACAGGGTACAGATACGCAGTATTTT	CASSPRQGTDTQYF
many	TRBJ2-3	TRBD1	16	TRBV4-2	TGTGCCAGCAGCCCTAGACAGGGGCCAAGCACAGATACGCAGTATTTT	CASSPRQGPSTDTQYF
.	TRBJ2-6	.	15	TRBV6-1	TGTGCCAGCAGAACACGGAACTCTGGGGCCAACGTCCTGACTTTC	CASRTRNSGANVLTF
many	TRBJ1-2	TRBD1	14	TRBV6-1	TGTGCCAGCAGTGAAGGGACAGGGGTTTTAGGCTACACCTTC	CASSEGTGVLGYTF
few	TRBJ2-5	TRBD1	14	TRBV12-3/TRBV12-4	TGTGCCAGCCTCCTCGGTGGGGGAACAGGGGACCAGTACTTC	CASLLGGGTGDQYF
few	TRBJ1-5	.	14	TRBV2	TGTGCCAGCAGTGGGCAAGGCGGCAATCAGCCCCAGCATTTT	CASSGQGGNQPQHF
few	TRBJ1-2	TRBD1	14	TRBV10-3	TGTGCCATCAGTGACCTACAGGGGGCTTATGGCTACACCTTC	CAISDLQGAYGYTF
.	TRBJ1-2	.	13	TRBV6-2/TRBV6-3	TGTGCCAGCAGTTTCTCCGCTAACTATGGCTACACCTTC	CASSFSANYGYTF
.	TRBJ1-1	.	13	TRBV19	TGTGCCAGTTTTAGGCCCGGGTACACTGAAGCTTTCTTT	CASFRPGYTEAFF
.	TRBJ2-3	.	15	TRBV4-1	TGCGCCAGCAGCCAAGCTGGACTCAGCACAGATACGCAGTATTTT	CASSQAGLSTDTQYF
many	TRBJ2-2	TRBD2	17	TRBV11-2	TGTGCCAGCAGCTTCGCTAGCGGGCGTGTGAACACCGGGGAGCTGTTTTTT	CASSFASGRVNTGELFF
few	TRBJ2-3	.	14	TRBV5-1	TGCGCCAGCAGCCCCACAGGGACCACAGATACGCAGTATTTT	CASSPTGTTDTQYF
few	TRBJ1-1	TRBD1	15	TRBV5-6	TGTGCCAGCAGCTATACCCGGACAGGGGGAACTGAAGCTTTCTTT	CASSYTRTGGTEAFF
few	TRBJ2-5	.	14	TRBV3-1	TGTGCCAGCAGCCAATTCCGGCTCGGGGAGACCCAGTACTTC	CASSQFRLGETQYF
.	TRBJ2-1	.	13	TRBV10-2	TGCGCCAGCATACCGGGCTCCTACAATGAGCAGTTCTTC	CASIPGSYNEQFF
.	TRBJ2-2	.	19	TRBV6-5	TGTGCCAGCAGTTACAGTACCCCGTTCGTGGACACGAACACCGGGGAGCTGTTTTTT	CASSYSTPFVDTNTGELFF
.	TRBJ1-5	.	15	TRBV5-1	TGCGCCAGCAGCCTGGGATTGGGAAGCAATCAGCCCCAGCATTTT	CASSLGLGSNQPQHF
few	TRBJ2-1	TRBD1	14	TRBV13	TGTGCCAGCAGCTTAGTTCGGACAGGGAATGAGCAGTTCTTC	CASSLVRTGNEQFF
many	TRBJ2-3	TRBD2	16	TRBV6-5	TGTGCCAGCAGTTACTCACCAGGGCGGGGGAAAGATACGCAGTATTTT	CASSYSPGRGKDTQYF
.	TRBJ2-7	TRBD2	13	TRBV6-5	TGTGCCAGCAGTTACAGCAGGGAGGGGGAGCAGTACTTC	CASSYSREGEQYF
few	TRBJ2-3	.	15	TRBV4-1	TGCGCCAGCAGCCAAGTGGGGGCGGGGGAGGATACGCAGTATTTT	CASSQVGAGEDTQYF
.	TRBJ2-2	.	15	TRBV9	TGTGCCAGCAGCGTAACAGGAGGTGGCGCCGGGGAGCTGTTTTTT	CASSVTGGGAGELFF
many	TRBJ2-5	.	10	TRBV20-1	TGCAGTGCAATCCGGGTGACCCAGTACTTC	CSAIRVTQYF
many	TRBJ2-1	.	12	TRBV5-1	TGCGCCAGCAGCTTGGTCGTTGGGGAGCAGTTCTTC	CASSLVVGEQFF
many	TRBJ2-1	.	12	TRBV11-2	TGTGCCAGCAGCCTAGGTAGAAATGAGCAGTTCTTC	CASSLGRNEQFF
few	TRBJ1-5	.	17	TRBV4-2	TGTGCCAGCAGCCAAGTGGGGGTAGGGGGACCAGATCAGCCCCAGCATTTT	CASSQVGVGGPDQPQHF
many	TRBJ2-2	.	14	TRBV20-1	TGCAGTGCTATACAGGGATCTAACACCGGGGAGCTGTTTTTT	CSAIQGSNTGELFF
many	TRBJ1-1	.	15	TRBV3-2	TGTGCCAGCAGCCAAGATGGACAGCTGGTCCCTGAAGCTTTCTTT	CASSQDGQLVPEAFF
.	TRBJ2-2	TRBD2	19	TRBV5-4	TGTGCCAGCAGCTTTGTAAGGGGTTTAGCGGGAGCGAGCACCGGGGAGCTGTTTTTT	CASSFVRGLAGASTGELFF
many	TRBJ1-1	TRBD1	14	TRBV10-3	TGTGCCATCACCCAGGACAGGGCGAACACTGAAGCTTTCTTT	CAITQDRANTEAFF
.	TRBJ1-1	.	14	TRBV7-3	TGTGCCAGCAGCTTACGGGGCAGGGAGGCTGAAGCTTTCTTT	CASSLRGREAEAFF
many	TRBJ2-5	.	16	TRBV6-1	TGTGCCAGCAGAGGACTGTTCCGGTCGAACCAAGAGACCCAGTACTTC	CASRGLFRSNQETQYF